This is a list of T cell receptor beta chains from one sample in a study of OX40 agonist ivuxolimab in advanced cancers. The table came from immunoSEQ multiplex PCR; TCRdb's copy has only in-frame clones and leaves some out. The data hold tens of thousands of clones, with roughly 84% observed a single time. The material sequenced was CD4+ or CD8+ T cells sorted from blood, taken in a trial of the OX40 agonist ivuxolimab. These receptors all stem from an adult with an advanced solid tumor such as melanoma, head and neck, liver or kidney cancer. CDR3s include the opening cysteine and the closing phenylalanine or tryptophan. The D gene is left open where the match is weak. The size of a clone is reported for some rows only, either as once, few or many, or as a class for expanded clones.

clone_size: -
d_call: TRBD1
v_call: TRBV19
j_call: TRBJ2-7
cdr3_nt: TGTGCCAGTAGGGGACAGGGACGCCTCGGGTACGAGCAGTACTTC
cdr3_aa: CASRGQGRLGYEQYF

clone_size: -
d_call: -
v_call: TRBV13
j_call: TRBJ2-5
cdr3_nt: TGTGCCAGCAGCTTAGGAGGGGGACACGGGGATGAGTTCCAAGAGACCCAGTACTTC
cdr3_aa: CASSLGGGHGDEFQETQYF

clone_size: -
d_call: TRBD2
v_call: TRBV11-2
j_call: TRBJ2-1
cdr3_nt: TGTGCCAGCAGCTTTCTAGCGGGGGGGCAAAATGAGCAGTTCTTC
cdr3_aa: CASSFLAGGQNEQFF

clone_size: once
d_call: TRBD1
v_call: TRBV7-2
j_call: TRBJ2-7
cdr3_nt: TGTGCCAGCAGCTTAGGAAGGACAGGGGGCCCCTACGAGCAGTACTTC
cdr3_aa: CASSLGRTGGPYEQYF

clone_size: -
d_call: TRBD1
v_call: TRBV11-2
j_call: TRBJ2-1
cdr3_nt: TGTGCCACCGCACTTCGGACAGGGGGTTTCGATGAGCAGTTCTTC
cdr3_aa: CATALRTGGFDEQFF

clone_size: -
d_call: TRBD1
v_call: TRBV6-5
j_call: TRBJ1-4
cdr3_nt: TGTGCCAGCAGTCAGGGGGGGACTAATGAAAAACTGTTTTTT
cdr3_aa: CASSQGGTNEKLFF

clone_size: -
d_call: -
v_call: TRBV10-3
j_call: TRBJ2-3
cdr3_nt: TGTGCCATCAGGGGACAACCTGGGGAAACTAGCACAGATACGCAGTATTTT
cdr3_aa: CAIRGQPGETSTDTQYF

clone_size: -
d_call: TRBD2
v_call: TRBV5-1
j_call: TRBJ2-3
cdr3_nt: TGCGCCAGCAGCTTGGCTGCTAGCGGGGGAGATACGCAGTATTTT
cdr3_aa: CASSLAASGGDTQYF

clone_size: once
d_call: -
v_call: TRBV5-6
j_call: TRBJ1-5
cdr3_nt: TGTGCCAGCAGCTTAGGTAGCAATCAGCCCCAGCATTTT
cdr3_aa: CASSLGSNQPQHF

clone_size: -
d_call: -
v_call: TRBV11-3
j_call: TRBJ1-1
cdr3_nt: TGTGCCAGCAGCTTAGGGCATGCCTCTATGGGGGAGTTCTTT
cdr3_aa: CASSLGHASMGEFF

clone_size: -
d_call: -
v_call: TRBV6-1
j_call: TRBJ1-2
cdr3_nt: TGTGCCCACGGGGGCTACACCTTC
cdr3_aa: CAHGGYTF

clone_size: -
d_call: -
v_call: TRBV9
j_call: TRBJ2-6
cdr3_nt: TGTGCCAGCAGCCCCCAACTAGCCCGGGCTGGGGCCAACGTCCTGACTTTC
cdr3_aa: CASSPQLARAGANVLTF

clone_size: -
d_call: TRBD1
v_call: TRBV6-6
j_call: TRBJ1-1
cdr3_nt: TGTGCCAGCCGTGTGGCGAGGGGGCGCGGAAACACTGAAGCTTTCTTT
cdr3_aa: CASRVARGRGNTEAFF

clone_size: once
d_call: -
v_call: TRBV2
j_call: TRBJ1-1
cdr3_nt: TGTGCCAGCAGTATAGTAGACGGAATGGGTACTGAAGCTTTCTTT
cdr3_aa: CASSIVDGMGTEAFF

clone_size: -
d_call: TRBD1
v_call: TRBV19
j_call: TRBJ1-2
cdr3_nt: TGTGCCAGTAGTTCCGTAACAGGGGGCACGGAAGGCTACACCTTC
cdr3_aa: CASSSVTGGTEGYTF

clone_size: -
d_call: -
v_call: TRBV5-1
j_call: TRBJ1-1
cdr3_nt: TGCGCCAGCACCGAACTTGGGGCGGAGAACACTGAAGCTTTCTTT
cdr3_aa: CASTELGAENTEAFF

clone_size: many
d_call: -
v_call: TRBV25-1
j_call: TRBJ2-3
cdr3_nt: TGTGCCAGCACCCCCTCCGGCGGCACAGATACGCAGTATTTT
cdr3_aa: CASTPSGGTDTQYF

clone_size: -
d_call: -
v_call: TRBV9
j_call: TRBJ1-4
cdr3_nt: TGTGCCAGCAGCGGGGGGGTTAATGAAAAACTGTTTTTT
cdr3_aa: CASSGGVNEKLFF